This T cell receptor beta chain derives from a study of OX40 agonist ivuxolimab in advanced cancers. In the study overall: Three partial responders included one hepatocellular carcinoma patient and two cutaneous melanoma patients. Study observations and caveats: On average, CD8+ T cells showed a greater number of expanded clones than CD4+. Also showing low normalized T-cell clonal expansion were some of the nonresponders.

A word on this clone: The target antigen is unknown.

Libraries were prepared by immunoSEQ multiplex PCR; TCRdb keeps only in-frame clonotypes and omits some of them. Here the sample spans about 110,000 clones, approximately 89% being singletons. This sequence originates from an adult with an advanced solid tumor such as melanoma, head and neck, liver or kidney cancer. The sequences come from CD4+ or CD8+ T cells sorted from blood, collected in a trial of the OX40 agonist ivuxolimab.

The CDR3: CASSLIATNYGYTF. The CDR3 DNA is TGTGCCAGCAGCTTGATTGCGACCAACTATGGCTACACCTTC. The chain is built from TRBV5-5 and TRBJ1-2; the D is unclear. CDR3 length equals 14 residues. V was pared by 1 base and J by 2 bases, with 9 bases between. Germline assignment: CDR1 SGHKS and CDR2 YYEKEE (reference sequence).